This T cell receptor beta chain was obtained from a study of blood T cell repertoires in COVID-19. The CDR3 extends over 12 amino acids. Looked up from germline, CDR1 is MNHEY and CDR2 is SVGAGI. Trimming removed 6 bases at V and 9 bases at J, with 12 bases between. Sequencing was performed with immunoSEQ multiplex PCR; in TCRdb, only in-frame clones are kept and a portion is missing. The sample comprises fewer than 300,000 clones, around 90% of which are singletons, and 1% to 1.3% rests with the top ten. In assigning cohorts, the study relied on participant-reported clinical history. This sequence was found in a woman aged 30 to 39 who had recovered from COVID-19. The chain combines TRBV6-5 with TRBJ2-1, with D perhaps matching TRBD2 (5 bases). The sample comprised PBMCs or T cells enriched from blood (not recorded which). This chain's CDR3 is CASRTLAGEQFF. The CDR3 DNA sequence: TGTGCCAGCAGAACCCTAGCTGGTGAGCAGTTCTTC.